This T cell receptor beta chain was recovered during a study of blood T cell repertoires in COVID-19. Background on the study: The samples span acute and convalescent COVID-19 from the United States, Italy and Spain. The cDNA or gDNA used as material had been derived from T cells, B-cell-depleted T cells, or PBMCs.

Per the authors' pipeline: The assay estimated nucleated cells by amplifying reference gene primers. Data came from immunoSEQ multiplex PCR; TCRdb stores just in-frame clones and leaves some out. The V and J calls and the clone size are those of that table, but D and trimming were determined from the DNA. In the table there are more than 300,000 clones, 86% of which are singletons. Per germline, CDR1 SGHRS and CDR2 YFSETQ. V dropped 2 bases and J dropped 7 bases, with 16 bases sitting between them. The CDR3 covers 15 residues. The specimen was peripheral blood. The gene calls are TRBV5-1 and TRBJ1-5; tentative D call: TRBD1 (5 bases). The receptor's source is a woman aged 45-59 years with acute or convalescent COVID-19. The CDR3 spells CASSFAGGTGQPQHF. The CDR3 bases are TGCGCCAGCAGCTTCGCTGGCGGGACCGGGCAGCCCCAGCATTTT.